What follows are 17 T cell receptor beta chains derived from one specimen sequenced in a study of T-cell reconstitution after alpha-beta-depleted transplantation in children. Unique molecular identifiers were incorporated when the TCRbeta library was constructed. TCRdb used MiXCR to reprocess the PCR reads, holding one entry per CDR3 protein. In the table there are 200,000 to 300,000 distinct CDR3 sequences, about 12% of which are singletons. The source material was PBMCs from the stem cell graft donor, sampled from the stem cell graft. Receptor source: a human donor who donated a stem cell graft to a child with acute lymphoblastic leukemia.

This clonotype was detected ten times or more. V gene TRBV7-9 combines with J gene TRBJ2-1; D is unclear. V lost 1 base and J 0 bases, leaving 10 bases between the germline ends. In germline, CDR1 is SEHNR, CDR2 FQNEAQ (reference sequence). The CDR3 runs to 16 residues. CDR3 bases: TGTGCCAGCAGCTTAGAAGAGACTGGCTCCTACAATGAGCAGTTCTTC. This codes for CASSLEETGSYNEQFF.

This clonotype was detected only a few times. The gene calls are TRBV5-1 and TRBJ1-2, with unresolved D. The V gene's germline CDR1 is SGHRS and CDR2 YFSETQ. Deletions cut 7 bases from V and 5 bases from J, with 15 bases between. CDR3 length equals 13 residues. CDR3 in DNA: TGCGCCAGCCGGGTCCGGGATTTATATGGCTACACCTTC. Its translation is CASRVRDLYGYTF.

This clonotype was counted many times. The rearrangement uses TRBV5-1 and TRBJ2-7; TRBD1 might be the D (6 bases). Trimming removed 0 bases at V and 5 bases at J, with 15 bases between. The CDR3 spans 15 residues. Per the germline V gene, CDR1 is SGHRS and CDR2 is YFSETQ. The CDR3 reads CASSLVSRDTDEQYF. The CDR3 DNA reads as TGCGCCAGCAGCTTGGTGAGCCGGGACACCGACGAGCAGTACTTC.

About this clonotype itself: One end of the junction does not line up with germline, which may come from a read error. J is TRBJ2-7 and V is TRBV3-1; D is uncertain. CDR1 and CDR2 (germline): LGHDT, YNNKEL (reference sequence). The CDR3 is 18 residues long. The CDR3 DNA sequence: TGTGCCAGCACCCAAGAAAGTGTGAGCGAGCCGGACGCCTACGAGCAGTACTTC. Protein product: CASTQESVSEPDAYEQYF.

The sample holds many counts of this clonotype. V and J are TRBV12-3 or TRBV12-4 and TRBJ2-3; 10 bases match TRBD1. V gave up 3 bases and J gave up 6 bases; unmatched junction bases: 12. The CDR3 consists of 17 residues. The CDR3: CASSFSTGQGLGDTQYF. The CDR3 DNA follows: TGTGCCAGCAGTTTCTCTACGGGACAGGGGTTGGGGGATACGCAGTATTTT.

The gene calls are TRBV12-3 or TRBV12-4 and TRBJ2-6; D perhaps matches TRBD2 (6 bases). V gave up 11 bases and J gave up 3 bases, with 26 bases separating them. The CDR3 sequence is 18 residues long. The CDR3 DNA follows: TGTGCCTTCAGTTTAGCGGTCCAGGTGGAGGGTGGGGCCAACGTCCTGACTTTC. It yields the protein CAFSLAVQVEGGANVLTF.

This clonotype was seen only a few times. This chain joins TRBV7-9 and TRBJ2-6; no clear D. Germline V gene lookup returns CDR1 SEHNR and CDR2 FQNEAQ (reference sequence). This CDR3 contains 17 residues. Trimming removed 2 bases at V and 8 bases at J, with 19 bases between. The chain's CDR3 is CASSLINRAAATNVLTF. DNA for the CDR3: TGTGCCAGCAGCTTAATCAACCGGGCGGCGGCAACCAACGTCCTGACTTTC.

This clonotype was seen repeatedly, ten times or more. The rearrangement uses TRBV7-2 and TRBJ1-1; TRBD1 aligns across 8 bases. In germline, CDR1 is SGHTA, CDR2 FQGNSA. The CDR3 is made up of 15 amino acids. The V gene end was trimmed by 2 bases and the J gene end by 6 bases; junction bases not matched to a gene: 8. The CDR3 region is CASSLTLQGAAEAFF. The CDR3 DNA is TGTGCCAGCAGCTTAACTCTCCAGGGGGCGGCTGAAGCTTTCTTT.

This clonotype was recorded many times. The rearrangement joins TRBV29-1 to TRBJ1-1, with 8 bases matching TRBD1. The CDR3 extends over 15 amino acids. CDR1 is SQVTM and CDR2 is ANQGSEA in the germline V gene. Trimming took 5 bases from V and 2 from J; bases not matched to a gene: 10. This CDR3 is CSVLGAGGENTEAFF. The CDR3 DNA follows: TGCAGCGTTCTCGGGGCAGGGGGCGAAAACACTGAAGCTTTCTTT.

This clonotype was picked up many times. The chain uses TRBV12-3 or TRBV12-4 and TRBJ2-1; D gene uncertain. V shed 5 bases and J shed 5 bases, with 19 bases lying between them. The CDR3 totals 16 residues. The CDR3 sequence is CASSPPLTGPHNEQFF. The DNA of the CDR3 is TGTGCCAGCAGTCCCCCCCTAACCGGGCCCCACAATGAGCAGTTCTTC.

In this sample, this clonotype turned up many times. This chain uses TRBV7-9 with TRBJ2-1, with a tentative D call TRBD1 (6 bases). The CDR3 spans 14 residues. Germline V gene lookup returns CDR1 SEHNR and CDR2 FQNEAQ (reference sequence). The V end lost 2 bases, the J end lost 10 bases, and 15 bases lay between the germline ends. DNA for the CDR3: TGTGCCAGCAGCTTAAGCAGGGGTTTAGGCGAGCAGTTCTTC. This codes for CASSLSRGLGEQFF.

The table lists this clonotype with many counts. V usage is TRBV20-1 and J usage is TRBJ1-1; TRBD1 might be the D (5 bases). V gave up 2 bases and J gave up 0 bases, with 13 bases separating them. The CDR3 totals 15 residues. In germline, CDR1 is DFQATT, CDR2 SNEGSKA (reference sequence). In nucleotides, the CDR3 is TGCAGTGCTAGACCTCCGCGGGGGATGAACACTGAAGCTTTCTTT. Protein product: CSARPPRGMNTEAFF.

The CDR3 nucleotides are TGCGGCTGGGGGTACGCTGAAGGCTTCTTT. It yields the protein CGWGYAEGFF. This chain links TRBV20-1 with TRBJ1-1, with D perhaps matching TRBD1 (5 bases). This CDR3 is 10 amino acids long. CDR1 is DFQATT, CDR2 SNEGSKA, per germline (reference sequence).

This clonotype was seen repeatedly, ten times or more. The chain links TRBV5-1 to TRBJ2-3; D gene uncertain. V was clipped by 6 bases and J by 4 bases, with 12 bases between them. The CDR3 extends over 13 amino acids. Germline V gene sequence: CDR1 SGHRS, CDR2 YFSETQ. The chain's CDR3 is CASTRTQADTQYF. The CDR3 DNA reads as TGCGCCAGCACTCGAACTCAAGCAGATACGCAGTATTTT.

This clonotype came up many times. The gene calls are TRBV28 and TRBJ1-2; perhaps TRBD1 as D (6 bases). The CDR3 extends over 15 amino acids. Trimming stripped 5 bases from V and 3 bases from J, with 16 bases between. Germline V CDR1 and CDR2: MDHEN, SYDVKM. DNA for the CDR3: TGTGCCAGCAGTGCCCCAACGGACAGCCACTATGGCTACACCTTC. It is translated as CASSAPTDSHYGYTF.

There are a few counts of this clonotype. The V call is TRBV7-2, the J call TRBJ2-6, with 11 bases lining up with TRBD2. The V segment lost 6 bases and the J segment 2 bases; nucleotides outside the gene matches: 6. This CDR3 contains 17 residues. CDR1 SGHTA and CDR2 FQGNSA come from the germline V gene. The CDR3 coding sequence is TGTGCCAGCAGTTTACTAGCGGGAGAGACTGGGGCCAACGTCCTGACTTTC. It codes for CASSLLAGETGANVLTF.

This clonotype was recorded at least ten times. V is TRBV18 and J is TRBJ2-7, with a tentative D call TRBD2 (6 bases). The germline gives CDR1 KGHSH, CDR2 LQKENI. V was pared by 5 bases and J by 3 bases, with 14 bases between. CDR3 length: 14 amino acids. The CDR3 DNA follows: TGTGCCAGCTCAAAACGGGAGTTCGGCTACGAGCAGTACTTC. It yields the protein CASSKREFGYEQYF.